A few counts support the clone carrying this T cell receptor (beta chain). It was with a sample-barcoded 5' primer and a J-beta primer mix that a second PCR of about 6 to 12 cycles was run. TCRdb redid the calling of the 5' RACE reads with MiXCR, one entry per CDR3 protein. The sample contains over 600,000 distinct CDR3 sequences, about 43% of which appear only once. This record belongs to a study of blood T cells in healthy people across ages. PBMCs numbering at least 6 million were isolated per sample. The CDR3 has 13 amino acids. CDR1 is GTSNPN, CDR2 SVGIG, per germline (reference sequence). With 2 bases clipped from V and 10 bases from J, the junction kept 4 bases outside the gene matches.

The sequenced material came from blood. The clonotype originates from an elderly man in good health. The chain uses TRBV30 and TRBJ2-1, with TRBD1 identical over 11 bases. CDR3 residues: CAWSQDRGQEQFF. DNA of the CDR3: TGTGCCTGGAGTCAGGACAGGGGGCAAGAGCAGTTCTTC.